These 15 T cell receptor beta chains were all obtained from the same sample, sequenced in a study of radiation and T cells in renal cell carcinoma. Clones were sequenced by immunoSEQ multiplex PCR, and TCRdb holds only the in-frame ones, with some missing. Of roughly 80,000 clones in the sample, around four fifths were seen once. The sample's time point: blood 4 weeks post-SBRT, at nephrectomy. Treatment given: 15 Gy SBRT to primary tumor, nephrectomy 4 weeks later. This specimen was blood, taken from a patient whose treatment included radiotherapy and nephrectomy. These receptors were collected from a woman aged 55-70 years with renal cell carcinoma.

Comments on this clone: Different DNA sequences within this sample yield the same CDR3. The CDR3 reads CASSRQGNQPQHF. CDR3 nucleotides: TGTGCCAGCAGTCGACAGGGCAATCAGCCCCAGCATTTT. V is TRBV6-5 and J is TRBJ1-5; a possible D gene is TRBD1 (6 bases). Per the germline V gene, CDR1 is MNHEY and CDR2 is SVGAGI. V was trimmed by 5 bases and J by 2 bases, leaving 7 bases between them. CDR3 length: 13 residues.

The gene calls are TRBV7-8 and TRBJ1-6; the D is unclear. Germline V gives CDR1 SGHVS, CDR2 FQNEAQ. The V end lost 1 base, the J end lost 14 bases, and 6 bases lay between the germline ends. The CDR3 consists of 11 residues. CDR3 nucleotides: TGTGCCAGCAGCTTAGATGAAGCCCTCCACTTT. The encoded protein is CASSLDEALHF.

The chain has TRBV4-2 and TRBJ2-7; D is perhaps TRBD1 or TRBD2 (5 bases each). The CDR3 contains 13 residues. The germline CDR1 and CDR2 sequences are LGHNA and YNFKEQ. Between the trimmed V and J ends, which lost 1 base and 3 bases, there was a span of 7 bases. CDR3 nucleotides: TGTGCCAGCAGCCAAGCGGGGCTCTACGAGCAGTACTTC. It encodes CASSQAGLYEQYF.

V and J are TRBV6-5 and TRBJ1-2, with 8 bases lining up with TRBD1. The trim removed 5 bases at V and 4 bases at J, leaving 6 bases unmatched. The CDR3 loop spans 14 amino acids. Germline values: CDR1 MNHEY, CDR2 SVGAGI. CDR3 sequence: CASSKQGVGYGYTF. The CDR3, as DNA: TGTGCCAGCAGTAAACAGGGGGTCGGCTATGGCTACACCTTC.

J is TRBJ1-2 and V is TRBV18; D is possibly TRBD1 (5 bases). The germline V gene encodes CDR1 KGHSH and CDR2 LQKENI. The ends were cut back, 5 bases at V and 5 bases at J, with 15 bases in the middle. The CDR3 runs to 14 residues. The CDR3 spells CASSAGTGVYGYTF. The CDR3 region has the DNA TGTGCCAGCTCAGCCGGGACTGGAGTTTATGGCTACACCTTC.

The chain recombines TRBV2 with TRBJ2-2; either TRBD1 or TRBD2 may fit D (6 bases each). CDR1 is SNHLY, CDR2 FYNNEI, per germline. Trimming cost V 5 bases and J 7 bases, with 17 bases left between them. There are 15 residues in the CDR3. CDR3 DNA: TGTGCCAGCAGTCCGGGGGCTCTTTCTCACGGGGAGCTGTTTTTT. Translated, it gives CASSPGALSHGELFF.

V and J are TRBV4-1 and TRBJ2-7; a possible D gene is TRBD2 (7 bases). This CDR3 has 15 residues. Germline CDR1 and CDR2: MGHRA and YSYEKL. V lost 1 base to trimming and J lost 3 bases, with 13 bases between them. The CDR3 DNA reads TGCGCCAGCAGCCAAGGGAGGGGGGGCAACTACGAGCAGTACTTC. This encodes CASSQGRGGNYEQYF.

This clone has just one count. The CDR3 protein is CASSLGPYPGGPDYEQYF. The DNA for the CDR3 is TGTGCCAGCAGCCTAGGACCGTACCCGGGAGGGCCGGATTACGAGCAGTACTTC. The chain recombines TRBV14 with TRBJ2-7; 8 positions match TRBD2. Germline V lookup: CDR1 SGHDN, CDR2 FVKESK. Unmatched junction bases numbered 18, after V lost 4 bases and J lost 4 bases. CDR3 size: 18 residues.

The chain carries TRBV19 and TRBJ2-7; D not resolved. The germline V gene encodes CDR1 LNHDA and CDR2 SQIVND (reference sequence). The CDR3 is made up of 12 amino acids. The V and J ends lost 3 bases and 3 bases respectively, with 6 bases between them. CDR3 residues: CASSISGYEQYF. CDR3 DNA sequence: TGTGCCAGTAGTATTAGTGGCTACGAGCAGTACTTC.

V and J are TRBV4-3 and TRBJ2-3; TRBD2 agrees at 15 bases. The CDR3 loop spans 17 amino acids. V trimming: 5 bases; J trimming: 1 base; junction bases outside the gene matches: 4. Germline lookup yields CDR1 LGHNA and CDR2 YSLEER. The CDR3 sequence is CASSTRTSGRGTDTQYF. In DNA, the CDR3 is TGCGCCAGCAGCACCCGGACTAGCGGGAGGGGCACAGATACGCAGTATTTT.

The chain has TRBV2 and TRBJ1-1, with D hard to call. CDR1 and CDR2 from the germline V gene are SNHLY and FYNNEI. Trimming left V 4 bases short and J 1 base short, with 7 bases between. The CDR3 is 13 residues long. CDR3: CASSGQTNTEAFF. CDR3 in DNA: TGTGCCAGCAGTGGTCAGACGAACACTGAAGCTTTCTTT.

In this sample, this clone turned up a few times. V and J are TRBV21-1 and TRBJ2-3; TRBD2, as called in the table, went unchecked against the DNA. TRBV21-1 is a known pseudogene. This CDR3 has 13 residues. Written as DNA, the CDR3 is TGTGCCAGCAGCAAAGACTTAGCAGATACGCAGTATTTT. The encoded protein is CASSKDLADTQYF.

The chain links TRBV28 to TRBJ2-3; no clear D. The germline V gene has CDR1 MDHEN and CDR2 SYDVKM. The ends were cut back, 6 bases at V and 4 bases at J, with 8 bases in the middle. The CDR3 is 12 amino acids. The CDR3 DNA reads TGTGCCAGCAGGCTAGGAGCAGATACGCAGTATTTT. Its translation: CASRLGADTQYF.

The chain recombines TRBV5-6 with TRBJ1-1; 9 bases map to TRBD1. The germline V gene encodes CDR1 SGHDT and CDR2 YYEEEE. CDR3 size: 14 residues. V shed 3 bases and J 5 bases; nucleotides not matched to a gene: 5. The CDR3 sequence: CASSSTGGGTEAFF. CDR3 DNA: TGTGCCAGCAGCTCGACAGGGGGAGGAACTGAAGCTTTCTTT.

V usage is TRBV27 and J usage is TRBJ1-2, with D maybe TRBD1 (5 bases). Germline V gene data show CDR1 as MNHEY and CDR2 as SMNVEV (reference sequence). The CDR3 is made up of 15 amino acids. V gave up 6 bases and J gave up 7 bases, with 21 bases separating them. The DNA of the CDR3 is TGTGCCAGCAGAGACCCCCCAACAGGAAGGAGTGGCTACACCTTC. The encoded protein is CASRDPPTGRSGYTF.